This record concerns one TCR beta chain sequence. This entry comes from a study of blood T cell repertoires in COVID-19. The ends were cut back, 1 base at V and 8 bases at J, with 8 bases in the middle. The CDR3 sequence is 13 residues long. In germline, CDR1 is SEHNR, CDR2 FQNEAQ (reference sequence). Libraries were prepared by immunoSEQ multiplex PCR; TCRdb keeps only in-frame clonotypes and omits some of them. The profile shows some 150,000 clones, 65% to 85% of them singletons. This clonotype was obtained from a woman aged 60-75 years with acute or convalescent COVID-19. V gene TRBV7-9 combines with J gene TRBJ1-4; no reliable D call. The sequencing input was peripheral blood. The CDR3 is CASSLGLREKLFF. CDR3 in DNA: TGTGCCAGCAGCTTAGGTCTGAGGGAAAAACTGTTTTTT.